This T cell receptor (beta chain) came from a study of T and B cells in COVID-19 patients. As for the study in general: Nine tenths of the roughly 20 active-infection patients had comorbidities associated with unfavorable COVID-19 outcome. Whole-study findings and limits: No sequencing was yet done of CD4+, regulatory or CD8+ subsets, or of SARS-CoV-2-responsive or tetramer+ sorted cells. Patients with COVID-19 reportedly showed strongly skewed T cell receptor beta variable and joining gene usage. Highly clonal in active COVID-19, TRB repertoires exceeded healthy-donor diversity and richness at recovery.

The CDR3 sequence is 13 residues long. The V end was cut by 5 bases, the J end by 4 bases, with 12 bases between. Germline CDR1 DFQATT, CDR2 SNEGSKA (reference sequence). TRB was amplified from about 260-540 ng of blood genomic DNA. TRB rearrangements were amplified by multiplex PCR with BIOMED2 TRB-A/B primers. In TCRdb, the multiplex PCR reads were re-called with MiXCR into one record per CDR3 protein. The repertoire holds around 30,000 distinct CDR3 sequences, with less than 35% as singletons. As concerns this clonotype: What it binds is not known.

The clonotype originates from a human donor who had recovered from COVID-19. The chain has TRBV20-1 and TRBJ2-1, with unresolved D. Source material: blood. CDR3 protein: CSAPPRKYNEQFF. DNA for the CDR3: TGCAGTGCTCCACCTCGAAAATACAATGAGCAGTTCTTC.